Described below is a single T cell receptor beta chain sequence and its context. The antigen is not known. The CDR3 covers 16 residues. J lost 10 bases, V lost 3 bases, and 10 bases had no gene match. CDR1 and CDR2 from the germline V gene are SGHNT and YYREEE (reference sequence). The data belong to a study of cytomegalovirus exposure and HLA in healthy donors. Findings and caveats of the study: Several V segments, TRBV6-2 and TRBV6-3 among them, could not be told apart and were dropped. Researchers counted 150 to 200 TCR beta chains as cytomegalovirus-associated. Later on, a genetic analysis was performed. It linked a missense variant in DCLRE1C with V- and J-gene trimming of TCR beta.

The PCR had 60 Vbeta and 13 Jbeta primers. The data were produced by immunoSEQ multiplex PCR, yet TCRdb's version contains in-frame clones alone and is incomplete. This table has some 250,000 clones, roughly 82% appearing once. The chain joins TRBV5-4 to TRBJ2-1, with 13 bases identical to TRBD2. The sequencing input was PBMCs. This TCR came from a woman aged 40 to 55 in good health and CMV-seropositive. CDR3 coding DNA: TGTGCCAGCAGCTCAGGATGGACTAGCGGGAGAGCCGAGCAGTTCTTC. It yields the protein CASSSGWTSGRAEQFF. Full variable domain (remainder filled in from reference TRBV5-4 and TRBJ2-1): ETGVTQSPTHLIKTRGQQVTLRCSSQSGHNTVSWYQQALGQGPQFIFQYYREEENGRGNFPPRFSGLQFPNYSSELNVNALELDDSALYLCASSSGWTSGRAEQFFGPGTRLTVL.